One and the same sample provided the 29 T cell receptor beta chains below, sequenced in a study of T cells in Graves' hyperthyroidism and ophthalmopathy. What was amplified from RNA transcripts were TCR beta CDR3 regions. First-round RT-PCR of the TCR CDR3 relied on the HTBI primer set. TCRdb used MiXCR to reprocess the multiplex PCR reads, holding one entry per CDR3 protein. The data show hundreds of thousands of distinct CDR3 sequences, 13% to 15% seen once. The sequencing sample was made of blood. The receptor source for this set is a woman aged 18-35 years with Graves' hyperthyroidism.

This clonotype was recorded a few times. The chain joins TRBV30 to TRBJ2-1, with TRBD2 as a possible D gene (6 bases). Trimming left V 3 bases short and J 9 bases short, with 15 bases between. The CDR3 totals 13 residues. CDR1 and CDR2 from the germline V gene are GTSNPN and SVGIG (reference sequence). In DNA, the CDR3 is TGTGCCTGGAGCCATCAACGGGGGAGTGAGCAGTTCTTC. Translating gives CAWSHQRGSEQFF.

This clonotype was detected ten times or more. CDR3 protein: CASSTNWDRSHEQYF. The CDR3 nucleotides read TGTGCCAGCAGCACAAACTGGGACAGATCGCACGAGCAGTACTTC. The V call is TRBV7-8, the J call TRBJ2-7; 7 bases map to TRBD1. Unmatched junction bases numbered 12, after V lost 5 bases and J lost 5 bases. The germline CDR1 and CDR2 sequences are SGHVS and FQNEAQ. The CDR3 spans 15 residues.

This clonotype was picked up many times. The V call is TRBV2, the J call TRBJ1-2; possible D gene TRBD1, 6 bases. Per the germline V gene, CDR1 is SNHLY and CDR2 is FYNNEI. CDR3 length: 13 residues. The V gene lost 4 bases and the J gene lost 5 bases, with 11 bases spanning the gap. The CDR3 DNA follows: TGTGCCAGCAGTGGGGACAAGAGTTATGGCTACACCTTC. Protein: CASSGDKSYGYTF.

This chain connects TRBV4-1 to TRBJ1-2; D ambiguous. From germline, CDR1 is MGHRA and CDR2 YSYEKL. The CDR3 is 15 amino acids. Trimming removed 0 bases from V and 0 bases from J, with 8 bases in between. The CDR3: CASSQDWAANYGYTF. The CDR3, as DNA: TGCGCCAGCAGCCAAGATTGGGCAGCTAACTATGGCTACACCTTC.

This clonotype was seen ten or more times. Here the CDR3 DNA reads TGTGCCAGCAGTTCCCCCTCGGGGGCCTACAATGAGCAGTTCTTC. Its protein is CASSSPSGAYNEQFF. The chain joins TRBV27 to TRBJ2-1; weak D call: TRBD2 (6 bases). The germline CDR1 and CDR2 sequences are MNHEY and SMNVEV (reference sequence). The CDR3 is 15 amino acids. Between the trimmed V and J ends, which lost 4 bases and 2 bases, there was a span of 12 bases.

This clonotype has at least ten counts. The CDR3 DNA reads TGCGCCAGCAGCCAAACCGTGAACACTGAAGCTTTCTTT. Amino acids: CASSQTVNTEAFF. This sequence joins TRBV4-3 and TRBJ1-1; D unresolved. Between the trimmed V and J ends, which lost 2 bases and 0 bases, there was a span of 4 bases. This CDR3 comprises 13 residues. Germline loops: CDR1 LGHNA, CDR2 YSLEER.

The rearrangement joins TRBV5-6 to TRBJ2-2; 14 bases fit TRBD2. Germline CDR1 reads SGHDT; CDR2 reads YYEEEE. The CDR3 is made up of 17 amino acids. Unmatched junction bases numbered 7, after V lost 4 bases and J lost 5 bases. CDR3 in amino acids: CASSPGTSGSGTGELFF. The CDR3 region has the DNA TGTGCCAGCAGCCCCGGGACTAGCGGGAGTGGTACCGGGGAGCTGTTTTTT.

This clonotype was found many times. The rearrangement links TRBV6-1 to TRBJ1-2; D remains ambiguous. Trimming left V 6 bases short and J 6 bases short, with 20 bases between. Per the germline V gene, CDR1 is MNHNS and CDR2 is SASEGT. The CDR3 length is 15 residues. The CDR3 protein is CASSSPGSVRDGYTF. CDR3 nucleotide sequence: TGTGCCAGCAGCAGTCCCGGAAGCGTTCGTGATGGCTACACCTTC.

This clonotype was picked up many times. V usage is TRBV30 and J usage is TRBJ2-7; D may be TRBD1 (5 bases). The germline CDR1 and CDR2 sequences are GTSNPN and SVGIG (reference sequence). Trimming removed 5 bases from V and 5 bases from J, with 10 bases in between. The CDR3 totals 11 residues. The CDR3: CAWATGNEQYF. CDR3 nucleotide sequence: TGTGCCTGGGCCACAGGAAACGAGCAGTACTTC.

This clonotype occurred many times. The chain joins TRBV6-2 or TRBV6-3 to TRBJ1-2; tentative D call: TRBD1 (5 bases). Germline CDR1 reads MNHEY; CDR2 reads SVGEGT. This CDR3 has 13 amino acids. V shed 8 bases and J shed 3 bases, with 13 bases lying between them. The CDR3 DNA sequence: TGTGCCAGCCTCGACGGGGCTGACTATGGCTACACCTTC. Translating gives CASLDGADYGYTF.

V is TRBV18 and J is TRBJ2-2, with D perhaps matching TRBD1 (5 bases). Germline CDR1 and CDR2: KGHSH and LQKENI. There are 15 residues in the CDR3. V lost 4 bases to trimming and J lost 6 bases, with 15 bases between them. The CDR3 DNA reads as TGTGCCAGCTCACTACCGGGCAGGGTCGCCGGGGAGCTGTTTTTT. It yields the protein CASSLPGRVAGELFF.

The chain joins TRBV7-2 to TRBJ2-1; 14 bases are a match to TRBD2. V trimming: 5 bases; J trimming: 8 bases; junction bases outside the gene matches: 11. Per the germline V gene, CDR1 is SGHTA and CDR2 is FQGNSA. This CDR3 has 17 residues. DNA for the CDR3: TGTGCCAGCAGCCAGGGACTAGCGGGAGCACCGGGGGATGAGCAGTTCTTC. Protein sequence: CASSQGLAGAPGDEQFF.

The rearrangement uses TRBV27 and TRBJ1-6; D call uncertain. Trimming left V 6 bases short and J 8 bases short, with 11 bases between. The CDR3 is 13 amino acids. The germline gives CDR1 MNHEY, CDR2 SMNVEV (reference sequence). CDR3 in amino acids: CASSTRRDSPLHF. The CDR3 DNA sequence: TGTGCCAGCAGCACCCGGCGGGATTCACCCCTCCACTTT.

The chain joins TRBV15 to TRBJ1-2; D gene unclear. Trimming cost V 6 bases and J 8 bases, with 16 bases left between them. Germline V gene data show CDR1 as LNHNV and CDR2 as YYDKDF (reference sequence). The length of the CDR3 is 13 residues. Here the CDR3 DNA reads TGTGCCACCAGTCGCAAACGCAGGAACGGCTACACCTTC. This codes for CATSRKRRNGYTF.

This clonotype was found many times. The CDR3 nucleotides are TGTGCCAGCAGCTTGGGTGGGGCTAATGAAAAACTGTTTTTT. This translates into CASSLGGANEKLFF. V usage is TRBV5-4 and J usage is TRBJ1-4; D not resolved. V was trimmed by 0 bases and J by 3 bases, leaving 6 bases between them. The CDR3 consists of 14 residues. Per the germline V gene, CDR1 is SGHNT and CDR2 is YYREEE (reference sequence).

In this sample, this clonotype turned up once. In DNA, the CDR3 is TGCAGCGCAAGGGGGCCGGGGGAGCTGTTTTTT. Translation gives CSARGPGELFF. The chain joins TRBV29-1 to TRBJ2-2, with TRBD1 identical over 7 bases. The germline gives CDR1 SQVTM, CDR2 ANQGSEA. With V trimmed by 7 bases and J by 8 bases, 4 bases remained unmatched. The CDR3 length is 11 residues.

Only one count was recorded for this clonotype. Here the CDR3 DNA reads TGTGCCAGCAGGGGGGGCGGGACAAGGTACAATGAGCAGTTCTTC. This encodes CASRGGGTRYNEQFF. The chain has TRBV2 and TRBJ2-1; D may match TRBD1 or TRBD2 (6 bases each). There are 15 residues in the CDR3. Between the trimmed V and J ends, which lost 6 bases and 4 bases, there was a span of 16 bases. Germline assignment: CDR1 SNHLY and CDR2 FYNNEI.

This clonotype was seen repeatedly, ten times or more. The rearrangement uses TRBV27 and TRBJ2-7; weak D call: TRBD2 (5 bases). The V gene's germline CDR1 is MNHEY and CDR2 SMNVEV (reference sequence). Trimming took 3 bases from V and 4 from J, leaving 16 bases between them. This CDR3 has 15 residues. Here the CDR3 reads CASSLSPGTIYEQYF. CDR3 sequence (DNA): TGTGCCAGCAGTTTGTCACCGGGAACAATTTACGAGCAGTACTTC.

This clonotype was recorded at least ten times. The rearrangement links TRBV28 to TRBJ1-4, with 10 positions matching TRBD1. The length of the CDR3 is 16 residues. CDR1 and CDR2 from the germline V gene are MDHEN and SYDVKM. The ends lost 4 bases at V and 5 bases at J; junction bases unmatched: 7. CDR3 amino acids: CASSSSEGQGNEKLFF. In nucleotides, the CDR3 is TGTGCCAGCAGTTCCTCGGAGGGACAGGGGAATGAAAAACTGTTTTTT.

This clonotype was recorded many times. The chain employs TRBV28 and TRBJ1-6, with 7 bases fitting TRBD1. Germline V CDR1 and CDR2: MDHEN, SYDVKM. With 7 bases clipped from V and 6 bases from J, the junction kept 9 bases outside the gene matches. This CDR3 is 15 amino acids long. CDR3 bases: TGTGCCAGCAATCAGCGGACAGGCGGTAATTCACCCCTCCACTTT. Protein sequence: CASNQRTGGNSPLHF.

With regard to this clonotype: This may arise from a read error, as a much more abundant clone is one base away. This rearrangement joins TRBV9 to TRBJ1-2; D may be TRBD1 (5 bases). V lost 2 bases and J lost 4, with 15 bases in between. The CDR3 is 15 residues long. The V gene's germline CDR1 is SGDLS and CDR2 YYNGEE. CDR3 region: CASSVNRGSRYGYTF. The CDR3 DNA follows: TGTGCCAGCAGCGTGAACCGGGGCAGTCGCTATGGCTACACCTTC.

V gene TRBV7-9 combines with J gene TRBJ2-5, with D hard to call. Germline V lookup: CDR1 SEHNR, CDR2 FQNEAQ (reference sequence). There are 12 residues in the CDR3. The V end lost 7 bases, the J end lost 5 bases, and 11 bases lay between the germline ends. The CDR3 spells CASITRWETQYF. CDR3 DNA: TGTGCCAGCATTACCCGCTGGGAGACCCAGTACTTC.

This clonotype was seen ten or more times. The chain recombines TRBV20-1 with TRBJ1-5; TRBD1 matches 9 bases. The CDR3 contains 14 residues. Germline trimming cut 6 bases from V and 0 bases from J; bases unmatched to any gene: 3. CDR1 is DFQATT, CDR2 SNEGSKA, per germline (reference sequence). This CDR3 is CSADRGFSNQPQHF. In nucleotides, the CDR3 is TGCAGTGCCGACAGGGGGTTTAGCAATCAGCCCCAGCATTTT.

This clonotype was recorded a few times. The CDR3 here is CASSDARGPADTQYF. CDR3 in DNA: TGTGCCAGCAGTGACGCCAGGGGGCCGGCAGATACGCAGTATTTT. This chain joins TRBV6-4 and TRBJ2-3; 8 bases are a match to TRBD1. V was clipped by 2 bases and J by 4 bases; unmatched bases: 5. In germline, CDR1 is MRHNA, CDR2 SNTAGT. The CDR3 is 15 residues long.

This chain uses TRBV6-1 with TRBJ1-5; D unclear. Germline V gene sequence: CDR1 MNHNS, CDR2 SASEGT. The germline V and J ends were trimmed by 7 bases and 4 bases, with 11 bases remaining between them. The CDR3 covers 13 residues. This CDR3 reads CASIPGPNQPQHF. In DNA, the CDR3 is TGTGCCAGCATCCCCGGTCCTAATCAGCCCCAGCATTTT.

This clonotype was observed a handful of times. The rearrangement uses TRBV20-1 and TRBJ2-5; 9 bases align to TRBD2. The CDR3 contains 12 residues. Germline CDR1 is DFQATT and CDR2 is SNEGSKA (reference sequence). The CDR3, as DNA: TGCAGCGAAGTGCGGGGGGGAGAGACCCAGTACTTC. Its translation: CSEVRGGETQYF.

Comments on this clonotype: This may arise from a read error, as a much more abundant clone is one base away. The chain combines TRBV9 with TRBJ2-1; TRBD2 agrees at 7 bases. This CDR3 has 15 residues. CDR1 SGDLS and CDR2 YYNGEE come from the germline V gene. The chain's CDR3 is CASSVDSGSYDEQFF. Here the CDR3 DNA reads TGTGCCAGCAGCGTAGATAGCGGGTCCTACGATGAGCAGTTCTTC.

The table lists this clonotype with a few counts. The chain joins TRBV3-1 to TRBJ2-1; a possible D gene is TRBD2 (6 bases). Trimming stripped 5 bases from V and 4 bases from J, with 21 bases between. The CDR3 sequence is 17 residues long. Germline CDR1 is LGHDT and CDR2 is YNNKEL (reference sequence). The CDR3 nucleotides read TGTGCCAGCAGCGCTACCCCGGGACTCGGGCCGTACAATGAGCAGTTCTTC. Encoded protein: CASSATPGLGPYNEQFF.

A remark on this clonotype: A junction end diverges from the germline sequence, so it may reflect a read error. This chain uses TRBV29-1 with TRBJ2-1; 7 nucleotides match TRBD2. CDR1 and CDR2 from the germline V gene are SQVTM and ANQGSEA. The CDR3 runs 14 residues. CDR3: CGVEGTIGSNEQFF. CDR3 DNA: TGCGGCGTTGAGGGGACTATAGGGTCTAATGAGCAGTTCTTC.